One and the same sample provided the 15 T cell receptor beta chains below, sequenced in a study of shared clonotypes between healthy human individuals. Measured with immunoSEQ multiplex PCR; TCRdb has only the in-frame clones, and not every one. The repertoire holds about 1 million clones, with more than 65% as singletons. The sequencing input was memory CD4+ T cells sorted from blood. As for subset: CD45RA-negative fraction. All receptors derive from a man aged 18 to 30 in good health.

The chain uses TRBV6-1 and TRBJ1-4; no reliable D call. Germline assignment: CDR1 MNHNS and CDR2 SASEGT. The V gene lost 6 bases and the J gene lost 2 bases, with 7 bases spanning the gap. CDR3 length: 13 amino acids. The CDR3 reads CASSRTTNEKLFF. CDR3 DNA: TGTGCCAGCAGCCGGACGACTAATGAAAAACTGTTTTTT.

The rearrangement uses TRBV19 and TRBJ1-2; TRBD1 is a possible D gene (5 bases). CDR3 size: 16 residues. Trimming pared 7 bases from V and 5 bases from J, leaving 23 bases between. CDR1 is LNHDA and CDR2 is SQIVND in the germline V gene (reference sequence). CDR3 nucleotide sequence: TGTGCCAGTAAGGGCCCTGAAAGCCAAGGGGATTATGGCTACACCTTC. This translates into CASKGPESQGDYGYTF.

The chain joins TRBV28 to TRBJ2-7, with 8 bases aligning to TRBD2. Germline trimming cut 6 bases from V and 4 bases from J; bases unmatched to any gene: 2. CDR1 and CDR2 from the germline V gene are MDHEN and SYDVKM. The CDR3 sequence is 12 residues long. The CDR3 loop reads CASRSGGYEQYF. In DNA, the CDR3 is TGTGCCAGCAGGAGCGGGGGTTACGAGCAGTACTTC.

V gene TRBV20-1 combines with J gene TRBJ2-2; D is unresolved. The CDR3 has 11 residues. Germline V lookup: CDR1 DFQATT, CDR2 SNEGSKA (reference sequence). Trimming took 6 bases from V and 10 from J, leaving 12 bases between them. Here the CDR3 DNA reads TGCAGTGCGGGGTTGGAGAAGGAGCTGTTTTTT. It codes for CSAGLEKELFF.

The chain carries TRBV27 and TRBJ2-5; TRBD2 agrees at 10 bases. CDR1 and CDR2 (germline): MNHEY, SMNVEV (reference sequence). V was clipped by 0 bases and J by 0 bases; unmatched bases: 13. This CDR3 region has 20 residues. The CDR3 DNA reads as TGTGCCAGCAGTTTATCTAGGCTAGCGGGAGAAGTGGCGTACCAAGAGACCCAGTACTTC. It yields the protein CASSLSRLAGEVAYQETQYF.

The gene calls are TRBV18 and TRBJ1-5, with a weak D call TRBD1 (5 bases). This CDR3 comprises 15 residues. From germline, CDR1 is KGHSH and CDR2 LQKENI. The ends were cut back, 3 bases at V and 2 bases at J, with 11 bases in the middle. The CDR3 sequence is CASSPGGDGNQPQHF. The CDR3 region has the DNA TGTGCCAGCTCACCGGGCGGGGACGGCAATCAGCCCCAGCATTTT.

The V gene is TRBV18, the J gene TRBJ1-1; 12 bases fit TRBD1. Germline CDR1 is KGHSH and CDR2 is LQKENI. V lost 3 bases, J lost 6 bases, and 2 bases stayed unmatched. This CDR3 is 14 amino acids long. This CDR3 reads CASSPGQGAAEAFF. In DNA form, the CDR3 reads TGTGCCAGCTCACCGGGACAGGGGGCTGCTGAAGCTTTCTTT.

The sample holds a few counts of this clone. The chain has TRBV7-6 and TRBJ2-3; 8 nucleotides align to TRBD2. J was trimmed by 4 bases and V by 5 bases; bases with no gene match: 11. In germline, CDR1 is SGHVS, CDR2 FNYEAQ. The CDR3 spans 16 residues. As DNA, the CDR3 is TGTGCCAGCAGCGGCGCCTCAAAGCGGGAGTCAGATACGCAGTATTTT. Translation: CASSGASKRESDTQYF.

This clone was seen a few times. The genes are TRBV30 and TRBJ1-2; no firm D call. V lost 5 bases, J lost 8 bases, and 18 bases lay in between. The CDR3 totals 13 residues. Per the germline V gene, CDR1 is GTSNPN and CDR2 is SVGIG (reference sequence). CDR3 sequence reads: CAWQHEEFRGYTF. CDR3 in DNA: TGTGCCTGGCAACACGAAGAGTTTAGGGGCTACACCTTC.

The chain is built from TRBV5-4 and TRBJ1-4, with D possibly matching TRBD1 (5 bases). The V gene's germline CDR1 is SGHNT and CDR2 YYREEE (reference sequence). Deletions cut 6 bases from V and 0 bases from J, with 12 bases between. The length of the CDR3 is 15 residues. CDR3 residues: CASKAGVATNEKLFF. Written as DNA, the CDR3 is TGTGCCAGCAAAGCGGGGGTTGCAACTAATGAAAAACTGTTTTTT.

The chain links TRBV21-1 to TRBJ2-7; TRBD1, the D gene given by the table, was not confirmed from the DNA. TRBV21-1 is annotated as a pseudogene. CDR3 length: 15 residues. CDR3 protein: CASNQPGHWTYEQYF. The DNA for the CDR3 is TGTGCCAGCAACCAACCGGGACATTGGACCTACGAGCAGTACTTC.

This CDR3 reads CASSTGTSGMSGELFF. In nucleotides, the CDR3 is TGTGCCAGCAGCACCGGGACTAGCGGGATGTCCGGGGAGCTGTTTTTT. The V and J genes are TRBV2 and TRBJ2-2; 13 nucleotides line up with TRBD2. Germline loops: CDR1 SNHLY, CDR2 FYNNEI. CDR3 size: 16 residues. The ends lost 6 bases at V and 6 bases at J; junction bases unmatched: 7.

The table lists this clone with a few counts. This sample includes further DNA sequences coding for the same CDR3. The gene calls are TRBV6-6 and TRBJ2-7; D remains unclear. Between the trimmed V and J ends, which lost 5 bases and 4 bases, there was a span of 6 bases. Germline CDR1 and CDR2: MNHNY and SVGAGI (reference sequence). The CDR3 contains 11 residues. The CDR3 sequence: CASSLGYEQYF. The CDR3 DNA reads TGTGCCAGCAGTCTCGGATACGAGCAGTACTTC.

This sequence joins TRBV2 and TRBJ1-5; TRBD1 aligns across 9 bases. This CDR3 region has 14 residues. V trimming: 5 bases; J trimming: 5 bases; junction bases outside the gene matches: 4. The germline V gene has CDR1 SNHLY and CDR2 FYNNEI. CDR3 bases: TGTGCCAGCAGTTCACAGGGGGCGGATCAGCCCCAGCATTTT. Residues: CASSSQGADQPQHF.

The rearrangement links TRBV5-6 to TRBJ1-1; TRBD1 matches 7 bases. This CDR3 spans 15 amino acids. With V trimmed by 0 bases and J by 4 bases, 6 bases remained unmatched. Germline CDR1 reads SGHDT; CDR2 reads YYEEEE. The CDR3 region is CASSLGPTGATEAFF. The CDR3 nucleotides read TGTGCCAGCAGCTTGGGACCCACAGGGGCCACTGAAGCTTTCTTT.